The rows below give T cell receptor beta chains drawn from one sample of a study of Ad26.COV2.S vaccination and SARS-CoV-2 variants. TCRdb's table, derived via immunoSEQ multiplex PCR, lists solely in-frame clones and lacks some. The sample has roughly 380,000 clones; around 87% are singletons. Specimen: peripheral blood, collected in a trial of Ad26.COV2.S vaccine versus placebo. These receptors originate from a person between 18 and 60 years old who received the Ad26.COV2.S COVID-19 vaccine or a placebo. Both conserved end residues are part of each CDR3. D genes are given only for firm matches. Clone size appears in some rows only: once, few, many, or a class for an expanded clone.

d_gene	abundance	v_gene	j_gene	CDR3aa	CDR3nt
TRBD1	NA	TRBV18	TRBJ1-3	CASSQGTAGNTIYF	TGTGCCAGCTCACAGGGGACAGCTGGAAACACCATATATTTT
NA	NA	TRBV11-1	TRBJ2-3	CASSLGDTQYF	TGTGCCAGCAGCTTAGGAGATACGCAGTATTTT
NA	NA	TRBV12-3/TRBV12-4	TRBJ2-3	CASTPGGTDTQYF	TGTGCCAGCACCCCCGGGGGCACAGATACGCAGTATTTT
NA	NA	TRBV7-9	TRBJ1-6	CASSLGTVAASPLHF	TGTGCCAGCAGCTTAGGGACAGTCGCCGCATCACCCCTCCACTTT
NA	once	TRBV30	TRBJ2-5	CAWSENRQETQYF	TGTGCCTGGAGTGAGAATCGCCAAGAGACCCAGTACTTC
NA	NA	TRBV9	TRBJ1-2	CASTLPAKGGRDPYGYTF	TGTGCCAGCACCCTTCCTGCAAAAGGCGGCAGAGACCCATATGGCTACACCTTC
TRBD2	NA	TRBV28	TRBJ2-1	CASSFLRLAGGPNNEQFF	TGTGCCAGCAGTTTCCTAAGATTAGCGGGGGGCCCCAACAATGAGCAGTTCTTC
NA	NA	TRBV7-2	TRBJ1-5	CASSLGRGNQPQHF	TGTGCCAGCAGCTTAGGCAGAGGCAATCAGCCCCAGCATTTT
NA	NA	TRBV9	TRBJ2-7	CASSVAGLPSEQYF	TGTGCCAGCAGCGTAGCCGGGCTCCCGAGCGAGCAGTACTTC
TRBD1	NA	TRBV4-3	TRBJ2-2	CASSPRGQGLRELFF	TGCGCCAGCAGCCCGAGGGGACAGGGCTTGAGAGAGCTGTTTTTT
NA	NA	TRBV6-5	TRBJ1-4	CASSYSGVEKLFF	TGTGCCAGCAGTTACTCAGGGGTTGAAAAACTGTTTTTT
NA	NA	TRBV4-2	TRBJ2-7	CASSHSGRFSSYEQYF	TGTGCCAGCAGCCATTCGGGGAGGTTTTCATCCTACGAGCAGTACTTC
NA	NA	TRBV7-9	TRBJ1-2	CASSLDLGYGYTF	TGTGCCAGCAGCTTAGATCTCGGCTATGGCTACACCTTC
NA	NA	TRBV12-3/TRBV12-4	TRBJ2-7	CASSLSYQSEQYF	TGTGCCAGCAGTTTAAGTTATCAATCCGAGCAGTACTTC
NA	few	TRBV19	TRBJ2-2	CASSIGHILGQKNTGELFF	TGTGCCAGTAGTATAGGTCACATCCTCGGCCAGAAGAACACCGGGGAGCTGTTTTTT
NA	NA	TRBV7-6	TRBJ2-3	CASSLTLMLTDTQYF	TGTGCCAGCAGCCTAACGTTGATGCTGACAGATACGCAGTATTTT
NA	NA	TRBV2	TRBJ1-5	CASRPTGYQPQHF	TGTGCCAGCAGACCGACAGGATACCAGCCCCAGCATTTT
NA	NA	TRBV30	TRBJ1-4	CAWSTTEELFF	TGTGCCTGGAGTACGACAGAGGAACTGTTTTTT
NA	NA	TRBV7-2	TRBJ2-7	CASSPRTVTYEQYF	TGTGCCAGCAGCCCGAGGACGGTGACCTACGAGCAGTACTTC
TRBD2	NA	TRBV3-1/TRBV3-2	TRBJ2-5	CASSPQAGGVETQYF	TGTGCCAGCAGCCCCCAAGCGGGGGGCGTCGAGACCCAGTACTTC
NA	NA	TRBV5-4	TRBJ2-7	CASSSYTLEEQYF	TGTGCCAGCAGCTCCTACACCCTGGAGGAGCAGTACTTC
TRBD2	NA	TRBV2	TRBJ2-3	CASSPMGLADYTDTQYF	TGTGCCAGCAGCCCCATGGGGCTAGCGGATTACACAGATACGCAGTATTTT
TRBD1	NA	TRBV9	TRBJ1-2	CASSVGLNRGNYGYTF	TGTGCCAGCAGCGTCGGTTTGAACAGGGGTAACTATGGCTACACCTTC